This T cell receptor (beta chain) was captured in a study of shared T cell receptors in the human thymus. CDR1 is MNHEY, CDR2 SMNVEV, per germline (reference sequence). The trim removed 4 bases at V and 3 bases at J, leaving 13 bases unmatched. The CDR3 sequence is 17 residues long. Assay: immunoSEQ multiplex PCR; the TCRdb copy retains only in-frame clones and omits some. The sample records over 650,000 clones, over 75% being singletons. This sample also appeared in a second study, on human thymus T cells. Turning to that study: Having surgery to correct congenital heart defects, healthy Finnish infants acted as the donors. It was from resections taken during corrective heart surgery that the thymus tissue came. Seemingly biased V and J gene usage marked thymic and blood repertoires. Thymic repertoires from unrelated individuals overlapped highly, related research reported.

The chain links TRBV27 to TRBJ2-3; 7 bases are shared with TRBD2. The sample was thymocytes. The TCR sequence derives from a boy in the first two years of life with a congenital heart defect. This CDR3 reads CASSSGPGGGETDTQYF. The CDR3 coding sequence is TGTGCCAGCAGTTCCGGACCGGGAGGCGGGGAGACAGATACGCAGTATTTT.